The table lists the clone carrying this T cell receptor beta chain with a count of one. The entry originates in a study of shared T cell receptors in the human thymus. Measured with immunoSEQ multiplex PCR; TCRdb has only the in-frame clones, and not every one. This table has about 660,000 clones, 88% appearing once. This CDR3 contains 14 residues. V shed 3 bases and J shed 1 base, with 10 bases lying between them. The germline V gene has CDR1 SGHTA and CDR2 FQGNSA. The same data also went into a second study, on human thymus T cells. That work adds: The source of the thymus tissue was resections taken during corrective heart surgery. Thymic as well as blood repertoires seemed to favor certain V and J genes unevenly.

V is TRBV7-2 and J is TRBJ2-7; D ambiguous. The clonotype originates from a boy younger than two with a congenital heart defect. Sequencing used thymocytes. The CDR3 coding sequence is TGTGCCAGCAGCTTCCTGACATTATCCTACGAGCAGTACTTC. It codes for CASSFLTLSYEQYF.